These 13 T cell receptor beta chains were sequenced from one sample in a study of PD-L1 blockade in urothelial cancer. Data came from immunoSEQ multiplex PCR; TCRdb stores just in-frame clones and leaves some out. The sample holds 40,000 to 45,000 clones, about 89% seen once. The time point is: peripheral blood 6 weeks after treatment start. The input for sequencing was PBMCs, taken around atezolizumab (anti-PD-L1) treatment. The receptors derive from a man in his 70s with urothelial cancer.

The chain couples TRBV6-1 to TRBJ2-5, with 9 bases matching TRBD2. The CDR3 sequence is 15 residues long. V lost 5 bases to trimming and J lost 2 bases; unmatched junction nucleotides: 6. The germline CDR1 and CDR2 sequences are MNHNS and SASEGT. The CDR3 bases are TGTGCCAGCAGTCTAGCGGGAAGGGATCAAGAGACCCAGTACTTC. Translating it yields CASSLAGRDQETQYF.

The gene calls are TRBV11-2 and TRBJ2-1, with TRBD2 as a possible D gene (6 bases). From germline, CDR1 is SGHAT and CDR2 FQNNGV. The CDR3 contains 13 residues. V was pared by 0 bases and J by 8 bases, with 8 bases between. CDR3 coding DNA: TGTGCCAGCAGCTTAGAAGTAGCGGATGAGCAGTTCTTC. This gives the protein CASSLEVADEQFF.

The chain recombines TRBV30 with TRBJ2-5; the D gene is possibly TRBD2 (6 bases). Looked up from germline, CDR1 is GTSNPN and CDR2 is SVGIG (reference sequence). The length of the CDR3 is 12 residues. Trimming took off 2 bases at V and 5 bases at J, with 9 bases between the two ends. CDR3 nucleotides: TGTGCCTGGAGTCGGGGGTTCGAGACCCAGTACTTC. It encodes CAWSRGFETQYF.

This clone was counted only a few times. The gene calls are TRBV5-3 and TRBJ1-1; TRBD1 matches 8 bases. TRBV5-3 belongs to the ORF category, with a function that is uncertain. The ends lost 4 bases at V and 8 bases at J; junction bases unmatched: 10. The CDR3 totals 14 residues. The CDR3 region has the DNA TGTGCCAGAAGCCCCCGACAGGGGTCGACGGAAGCTTTCTTT. Translating gives CARSPRQGSTEAFF.

This chain links TRBV28 with TRBJ2-6; D not resolved. V dropped 8 bases and J dropped 3 bases, with 2 bases sitting between them. The V gene's germline CDR1 is MDHEN and CDR2 SYDVKM. The CDR3 is made up of 11 amino acids. CDR3 sequence reads: CASLGANVLTF. The CDR3 DNA reads as TGTGCCAGCCTTGGGGCCAACGTCCTGACTTTC.

The chain recombines TRBV27 with TRBJ2-1; the match to TRBD2 covers 7 bases. Trimming removed 3 bases from V and 4 bases from J; junction bases left unmatched: 9. This CDR3 contains 16 residues. Looked up from germline, CDR1 is MNHEY and CDR2 is SMNVEV (reference sequence). For the CDR3, the DNA is TGTGCCAGCAGTTTTTTACCCGGGACTAATTACAATGAGCAGTTCTTC. It translates to CASSFLPGTNYNEQFF.

The genes are TRBV11-2 and TRBJ2-3, with 7 bases aligning to TRBD2. CDR1 and CDR2 from the germline V gene are SGHAT and FQNNGV. The CDR3 extends over 15 amino acids. The ends lost 3 bases at V and 5 bases at J; junction bases unmatched: 8. This chain's CDR3 is CASSFKGGPKDTQYF. The CDR3 DNA is TGTGCCAGCAGCTTCAAGGGAGGGCCGAAAGATACGCAGTATTTT.

This clone appeared once. The rearrangement joins TRBV5-1 to TRBJ2-1; no reliable D call. The V gene lost 4 bases and the J gene lost 6 bases, with 8 bases spanning the gap. Germline lookup yields CDR1 SGHRS and CDR2 YFSETQ. The CDR3 contains 12 residues. The CDR3 DNA follows: TGCGCCAGCAGCCCGCGGTTCAATGAGCAGTTCTTC. Translation gives CASSPRFNEQFF. Together with reference TRBV5-1 and TRBJ2-1, the CDR3 gives the full variable domain: KAGVTQTPRYLIKTRGQQVTLSCSPISGHRSVSWYQQTPGQGLQFLFEYFSETQRNKGNFPGRFSGRQFSNSRSEMNVSTLELGDSALYLCASSPRFNEQFFGPGTRLTVL.

This clone was detected once. The J gene is TRBJ2-1, the V gene TRBV9; a weak D match, TRBD2 (6 bases). V shed 4 bases and J shed 7 bases, with 18 bases lying between them. The CDR3 is 15 amino acids. From germline, CDR1 is SGDLS and CDR2 YYNGEE. The CDR3 DNA sequence: TGTGCCAGCAGCCCACAAAGTAGGCGGGAAAATGAGCAGTTCTTC. This gives the protein CASSPQSRRENEQFF.

The V gene is TRBV28, the J gene TRBJ1-5; perhaps TRBD1 as D (6 bases). This CDR3 contains 14 residues. Trimming left V 7 bases short and J 6 bases short, with 16 bases between. The germline V gene encodes CDR1 MDHEN and CDR2 SYDVKM. In DNA form, the CDR3 reads TGTGCCAGCACCTCGCCGGGGGGGGCTCAGCCCCAGCATTTT. Its translation is CASTSPGGAQPQHF.

Only a few counts were recorded for this clone. The chain carries TRBV7-9 and TRBJ2-1; possibly TRBD2 for D (5 bases). V lost 1 base and J lost 3, with 19 bases in between. Per germline, CDR1 SEHNR and CDR2 FQNEAQ (reference sequence). This CDR3 spans 18 amino acids. CDR3 protein: CASSLGLLVALSYNEQFF. For the CDR3, the DNA is TGTGCCAGCAGCTTAGGTTTACTAGTAGCACTCAGCTACAATGAGCAGTTCTTC.

The chain is built from TRBV11-2 and TRBJ2-2, with 8 bases aligning to TRBD2. V lost 1 base, J lost 7 bases, and 5 bases stayed unmatched. Germline V gene lookup returns CDR1 SGHAT and CDR2 FQNNGV. The CDR3 consists of 15 residues. The CDR3 loop is CASSLAGGFVGELFF. CDR3 bases: TGTGCCAGCAGCTTAGCGGGAGGGTTTGTCGGGGAGCTGTTTTTT.

The chain links TRBV7-3 to TRBJ1-1; D is possibly TRBD1 (6 bases). Trimming removed 1 base from V and 0 bases from J, with 18 bases in between. CDR1 and CDR2 (germline): SGHTA, FQGTGA. The CDR3 is 18 residues long. The CDR3 DNA sequence: TGTGCCAGCAGCTTAAGGTCGGGGGGGCGTGACGTGAACACTGAAGCTTTCTTT. Residues: CASSLRSGGRDVNTEAFF.